This is a list of T cell receptor beta chains from one sample in a study of early T cells in non-severe SARS-CoV-2 infection. One entry per CDR3 protein, called by TCRdb with MiXCR from the 5' RACE reads. The repertoire consists of some 87,000 distinct CDR3 sequences, with about 12% occurring once and the leading ten covering approximately 2.4%. The sample comprised whole blood. The receptors were gathered from an adult who was a healthcare worker with PCR-confirmed SARS-CoV-2 infection or an uninfected control (not recorded which). Each CDR3 is given with its conserved first and last residue. The order of the fields is CDR3 length, J gene, D gene, V gene, clone size, CDR3 DNA, CDR3 protein. A D gene is named only where the DNA matches it firmly. The size entry is marked missing in some rows and otherwise reads once, few, many or a size class.

cdr3_length: 12; j_call: TRBJ2-7; d_call: .; v_call: TRBV18; clone_size: few; cdr3_nt: TGTGCCAGCTCACCGACTAGGAACGAGCAGTACTTC; cdr3_aa: CASSPTRNEQYF
cdr3_length: 15; j_call: TRBJ2-7; d_call: .; v_call: TRBV9; clone_size: .; cdr3_nt: TGTGCCAGCAGCCTAGAAGGAAACCCAATCTACGAGCAGTACTTC; cdr3_aa: CASSLEGNPIYEQYF
cdr3_length: 16; j_call: TRBJ1-1; d_call: .; v_call: TRBV7-2; clone_size: many; cdr3_nt: TGTGCCAGCAGCACCCCCCCGAGGGCGGGAAAGGCTGAAGCTTTCTTT; cdr3_aa: CASSTPPRAGKAEAFF
cdr3_length: 16; j_call: TRBJ2-2; d_call: TRBD1; v_call: TRBV3-1; clone_size: few; cdr3_nt: TGTGCCAGCAGCCGGCTAGGGACAGCGAACACCGGGGAGCTGTTTTTT; cdr3_aa: CASSRLGTANTGELFF
cdr3_length: 15; j_call: TRBJ2-7; d_call: .; v_call: TRBV2; clone_size: few; cdr3_nt: TGTGCCAGCAGTGTAGGAGGGAACCTCTCCTACGAGCAGTACTTC; cdr3_aa: CASSVGGNLSYEQYF
cdr3_length: 14; j_call: TRBJ1-6; d_call: .; v_call: TRBV18; clone_size: many; cdr3_nt: TGTGCCAGCTCACCAGTGGGGGGCGGGTCACCCCTCCACTTT; cdr3_aa: CASSPVGGGSPLHF
cdr3_length: 15; j_call: TRBJ1-3; d_call: .; v_call: TRBV12-3/TRBV12-4; clone_size: many; cdr3_nt: TGTGCCAGCAGAAGGGACCGCCAAGGAGGAAACACCATATATTTT; cdr3_aa: CASRRDRQGGNTIYF
cdr3_length: 15; j_call: TRBJ1-1; d_call: .; v_call: TRBV7-6; clone_size: few; cdr3_nt: TGTGCCAGCAGTGAGGGACTTTTTCGGAACACTGAAGCTTTCTTT; cdr3_aa: CASSEGLFRNTEAFF
cdr3_length: 14; j_call: TRBJ1-1; d_call: TRBD1; v_call: TRBV7-9; clone_size: many; cdr3_nt: TGTGCCAGCAGCTTGAGGGACAGGGGGCCTGAAGCTTTCTTT; cdr3_aa: CASSLRDRGPEAFF
cdr3_length: 16; j_call: TRBJ2-7; d_call: TRBD2; v_call: TRBV7-6; clone_size: few; cdr3_nt: TGTGCCAGCAGCCCCTTAGCGGGAGGGAGCTATTACGAGCAGTACTTC; cdr3_aa: CASSPLAGGSYYEQYF
cdr3_length: 15; j_call: TRBJ2-1; d_call: TRBD2; v_call: TRBV24-1; clone_size: many; cdr3_nt: TGTGCCACCCGGACTAGCGGGAGCTCCTACAATGAGCAGTTCTTC; cdr3_aa: CATRTSGSSYNEQFF
cdr3_length: 13; j_call: TRBJ1-1; d_call: .; v_call: TRBV19; clone_size: many; cdr3_nt: TGTGCCAGTAGTATTGCGAGGAACACTGAAGCTTTCTTT; cdr3_aa: CASSIARNTEAFF
cdr3_length: 12; j_call: TRBJ2-2; d_call: .; v_call: TRBV7-3; clone_size: many; cdr3_nt: TGTGCCAGCAGCTTAGGGATCGGGGAGCTGTTTTTT; cdr3_aa: CASSLGIGELFF
cdr3_length: 16; j_call: TRBJ2-7; d_call: TRBD2; v_call: TRBV12-3/TRBV12-4; clone_size: many; cdr3_nt: TGTGCCAGCAGCCAGCCGGGACTAGCGGGGGAGTACGAGCAGTACTTC; cdr3_aa: CASSQPGLAGEYEQYF
cdr3_length: 15; j_call: TRBJ2-1; d_call: .; v_call: TRBV6-5; clone_size: few; cdr3_nt: TGTGCCAGCAGCCGCCCGTTTACAACCTACAATGAGCAGTTCTTC; cdr3_aa: CASSRPFTTYNEQFF
cdr3_length: 15; j_call: TRBJ1-2; d_call: TRBD1; v_call: TRBV12-3/TRBV12-4; clone_size: .; cdr3_nt: TGTGCCAGCAGCCGTCCGGGACAGGGGGCGGCTGGCTACACCTTC; cdr3_aa: CASSRPGQGAAGYTF
cdr3_length: 15; j_call: TRBJ2-1; d_call: .; v_call: TRBV7-8; clone_size: many; cdr3_nt: TGTGCCAGCAGCTTAGCTTCGACTTTTTACAATGAGCAGTTCTTC; cdr3_aa: CASSLASTFYNEQFF
cdr3_length: 14; j_call: TRBJ2-2; d_call: TRBD2; v_call: TRBV27; clone_size: few; cdr3_nt: TGTGCCAGCAGATTAGCGGGAGTTATCGGGGAGCTGTTTTTT; cdr3_aa: CASRLAGVIGELFF
cdr3_length: 9; j_call: TRBJ2-1; d_call: TRBD1; v_call: TRBV29-1; clone_size: many; cdr3_nt: TGCAGCGCGGGACAGGGTCAGTTCTTC; cdr3_aa: CSAGQGQFF
cdr3_length: 16; j_call: TRBJ2-7; d_call: .; v_call: TRBV11-2; clone_size: many; cdr3_nt: TGTGCCAGCAGCTTAGAGGGGGCTAGGGTAGGATACGAGCAGTACTTC; cdr3_aa: CASSLEGARVGYEQYF
cdr3_length: 13; j_call: TRBJ2-1; d_call: .; v_call: TRBV7-3; clone_size: many; cdr3_nt: TGTGCCAGCAGCCCTAGGGGTTCCGGTGAGCAGTTCTTC; cdr3_aa: CASSPRGSGEQFF
cdr3_length: 15; j_call: TRBJ2-6; d_call: .; v_call: TRBV3-1; clone_size: few; cdr3_nt: TGTGCCAGCAGCCGACAGGTTTCTGGGGCCAACGTCCTGACTTTC; cdr3_aa: CASSRQVSGANVLTF
cdr3_length: 18; j_call: TRBJ2-3; d_call: TRBD2; v_call: TRBV5-6; clone_size: few; cdr3_nt: TGTGCCAGCAGCTTCCTAGTTCTGACTAGCGGCGACACAGATACGCAGTATTTT; cdr3_aa: CASSFLVLTSGDTDTQYF
cdr3_length: 17; j_call: TRBJ2-1; d_call: TRBD1; v_call: TRBV7-3; clone_size: .; cdr3_nt: TGTGCCAGCAGCTTAAACCCGACAGGGAGCTCCTACAATGAGCAGTTCTTC; cdr3_aa: CASSLNPTGSSYNEQFF
cdr3_length: 11; j_call: TRBJ2-1; d_call: .; v_call: TRBV6-6; clone_size: many; cdr3_nt: TGTGCCAGCAGCCCCGCATATGAGCAGTTCTTC; cdr3_aa: CASSPAYEQFF
cdr3_length: 14; j_call: TRBJ1-2; d_call: .; v_call: TRBV28; clone_size: .; cdr3_nt: TGTGCCAGCAGTTTACCAGGGAGTGCCTATGGCTACACCTTC; cdr3_aa: CASSLPGSAYGYTF
cdr3_length: 15; j_call: TRBJ1-5; d_call: .; v_call: TRBV21-1; clone_size: few; cdr3_nt: TGTGCCAGCAGCAAGGGGCAGCAACGCAATCAGCCCCAGCATTTT; cdr3_aa: CASSKGQQRNQPQHF
cdr3_length: 11; j_call: TRBJ2-1; d_call: .; v_call: TRBV20-1; clone_size: many; cdr3_nt: TGCAGTGCTAGTCCACATGATGAGCAGTTCTTC; cdr3_aa: CSASPHDEQFF
cdr3_length: 15; j_call: TRBJ2-2; d_call: TRBD1; v_call: TRBV29-1; clone_size: .; cdr3_nt: TGCAGCGTCGTCCAGCGGACAGGGAACACCGGGGAGCTGTTTTTT; cdr3_aa: CSVVQRTGNTGELFF